Below are 14 T cell receptor beta chains sequenced from a single sample in a study of T-cell memory formation after mild COVID-19. TCRdb re-derived calls from the 5' RACE reads in MiXCR, one entry per CDR3 protein. The sample contains about 430,000 distinct CDR3 sequences, over 15% of which appear only once. The material sequenced was PBMCs or a T cell subset sorted from them (not recorded which). All receptors come from a man aged 18 to 30 who had mild COVID-19 (a few samples of this study predate the infection). Cell type and time point are not known.

The chain links TRBV4-1 to TRBJ1-2, with a weak D call TRBD1 (5 bases). V was shortened by 1 base and J by 5 bases, with 14 bases between the two germline ends. The CDR3 is made up of 15 amino acids. Germline-derived CDR1 and CDR2 are MGHRA and YSYEKL. The CDR3 coding sequence is TGCGCCAGCAGCCAAGTCGGAGGGGCCGGGTATGGCTACACCTTC. Its translation: CASSQVGGAGYGYTF.

The sample holds a few counts of this clonotype. The chain has TRBV11-3 and TRBJ2-5; 8 bases line up with TRBD1. CDR3 length: 14 residues. Germline assignment: CDR1 SGHNT and CDR2 YENEEA. V shed 11 bases, J shed 2 bases, and the junction held 10 bases outside the gene matches. The CDR3 DNA sequence: TGTGCCGGGCTGCGGGACAGGACTCAAGAGACCCAGTACTTC. Residues: CAGLRDRTQETQYF.

This clonotype was counted a few times. J is TRBJ2-2 and V is TRBV5-5; 7 bases are shared with TRBD2. Germline CDR1 reads SGHKS; CDR2 reads YYEKEE (reference sequence). Trimming at V came to 4 bases and at J to 6 bases, leaving 9 bases not matched to a gene. CDR3 length: 15 residues. The CDR3 sequence is CASSMDVGGSGELFF. The DNA of the CDR3 is TGTGCCAGCAGCATGGATGTCGGGGGGTCCGGGGAGCTGTTTTTT.

The rearrangement uses TRBV13 and TRBJ2-7; no definite D call. Trimming shortened V by 0 bases and J by 2 bases, and 8 bases separated the two germline ends. The CDR3 is 14 amino acids. From germline, CDR1 is PRHDT and CDR2 FYEKMQ (reference sequence). The CDR3 DNA follows: TGTGCCAGCAGCTTAGGGGCTTCCACCTACGAGCAGTACGTC. Translating it yields CASSLGASTYEQYV.

This chain joins TRBV7-7 and TRBJ2-5; a possible D gene is TRBD2 (5 bases). Germline V CDR1 and CDR2: SSHAT, FNYEAQ (reference sequence). CDR3 length: 14 residues. Between the trimmed V and J ends, which lost 1 base and 5 bases, there was a span of 11 bases. CDR3 in amino acids: CASSLGASSETQYF. The CDR3 nucleotides read TGTGCCAGCAGCTTAGGGGCTAGCAGCGAGACCCAGTACTTC.

V gene TRBV3-1 combines with J gene TRBJ2-7; the D call may be TRBD1 or TRBD2 (5 bases each). The CDR3 loop spans 13 amino acids. Germline V gives CDR1 LGHDT, CDR2 YNNKEL (reference sequence). Trimming left V 1 base short and J 5 bases short, with 9 bases between. CDR3 sequence (DNA): TGTGCCAGCAGCCAAGGAGGGGCCCACGAGCAGTACTTC. Encoded protein: CASSQGGAHEQYF.

This clonotype was detected a few times. The chain joins TRBV15 to TRBJ1-5; weak D call: TRBD1 (5 bases). The CDR3 extends over 15 amino acids. With 0 bases removed from V and 6 bases from J, the gap between germline ends came to 12 bases. Looked up from germline, CDR1 is LNHNV and CDR2 is YYDKDF (reference sequence). The CDR3 DNA follows: TGTGCCACCAGCAGAGATCAAACAGGATTTCAGCCCCAGCATTTT. Translating it yields CATSRDQTGFQPQHF. Drawing the rest from reference TRBV15 and TRBJ1-5, the complete variable domain is DAMVIQNPRYQVTQFGKPVTLSCSQTLNHNVMYWYQQKSSQAPKLLFHYYDKDFNNEADTPDNFQSRRPNTSFCFLDIRSPGLGDTAMYLCATSRDQTGFQPQHFGDGTRLSIL.

This clonotype occurred a few times. The chain combines TRBV7-9 with TRBJ2-7; TRBD1 matches 7 bases. The CDR3 is 14 residues long. The germline gives CDR1 SEHNR, CDR2 FQNEAQ (reference sequence). V shed 5 bases, J shed 7 bases, and the junction held 11 bases outside the gene matches. Here the CDR3 reads CASSDDRALGEQYV. The CDR3 region has the DNA TGTGCCAGCAGCGACGACAGGGCACTAGGGGAGCAGTACGTC.

This clonotype was counted a few times. CDR3 DNA: TGTGCCAGCAGCGGACAGGGATTAATTCAAGAGACCCAGTACTTC. It encodes CASSGQGLIQETQYF. This rearrangement joins TRBV9 to TRBJ2-5, with 7 bases fitting TRBD1. The CDR3 is 15 residues long. Looked up from germline, CDR1 is SGDLS and CDR2 is YYNGEE. Germline trimming cut 3 bases from V and 2 bases from J; bases unmatched to any gene: 7.

This chain uses TRBV5-4 with TRBJ2-6; D gene uncertain. The germline V and J ends were trimmed by 2 bases and 0 bases, with 12 bases remaining between them. This CDR3 region has 17 residues. Germline CDR1 reads SGHNT; CDR2 reads YYREEE (reference sequence). CDR3 in DNA: TGTGCCAGCAGCTTCCCTGGACCGCCCTCTGGGGCCAACGTCCTGACTTTC. Amino acids: CASSFPGPPSGANVLTF.

The table lists this clonotype with a few counts. The J gene is TRBJ1-5, the V gene TRBV6-5, with D perhaps matching TRBD1 (5 bases). Germline V gene sequence: CDR1 MNHEY, CDR2 SVGAGI. V was shortened by 5 bases and J by 5 bases, with 19 bases between the two germline ends. This CDR3 has 16 amino acids. CDR3 sequence: CASSVRQRSGDQPQHF. The CDR3 region has the DNA TGTGCCAGCAGTGTCCGACAGAGAAGTGGGGATCAGCCCCAGCATTTT.

The chain uses TRBV5-1 and TRBJ2-5; tentatively, D is TRBD2 (5 bases). The germline V and J ends were trimmed by 0 bases and 2 bases, with 11 bases remaining between them. Germline CDR1 and CDR2: SGHRS and YFSETQ. The CDR3 covers 15 residues. Here the CDR3 reads CASSLGRGAQETQYF. Written as DNA, the CDR3 is TGCGCCAGCAGCTTGGGACGGGGAGCACAAGAGACCCAGTACTTC.

The table lists this clonotype with a count of one. The V call is TRBV28, the J call TRBJ1-5; D is unclear. The germline CDR1 and CDR2 sequences are MDHEN and SYDVKM. V was shortened by 3 bases and J by 4 bases, with 13 bases between the two germline ends. The CDR3 is 15 amino acids. This CDR3 reads CASSLNGSGNQPQHF. The CDR3 coding sequence is TGTGCCAGCAGTTTGAACGGTAGTGGTAATCAGCCCCAGCATTTT.

The sample holds a few counts of this clonotype. This rearrangement joins TRBV5-1 to TRBJ2-5, with D possibly matching TRBD2 (5 bases). The CDR3 is 16 amino acids. CDR1 and CDR2 from the germline V gene are SGHRS and YFSETQ. V was trimmed by 4 bases and J by 13 bases, leaving 29 bases between them. CDR3 nucleotides: TGCGCCAGCAGCCTCGAGAGGGTCAAGGGCCTGGTGGGGTTGTACTTC. This sequence encodes CASSLERVKGLVGLYF.